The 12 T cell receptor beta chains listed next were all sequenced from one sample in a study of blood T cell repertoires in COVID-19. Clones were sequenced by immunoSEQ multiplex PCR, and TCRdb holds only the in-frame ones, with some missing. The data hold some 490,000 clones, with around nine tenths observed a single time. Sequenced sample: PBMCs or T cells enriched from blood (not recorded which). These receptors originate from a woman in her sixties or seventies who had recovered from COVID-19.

The chain's CDR3 is CASSLGGGIPTPPYEQYV. CDR3 sequence (DNA): TGTGCCAGCAGCTTGGGCGGGGGGATTCCAACACCACCTTACGAGCAGTACGTC. This chain uses TRBV5-6 with TRBJ2-7, with 8 bases matching TRBD2. V shed 0 bases and J 4 bases; nucleotides not matched to a gene: 15. Germline CDR1 reads SGHDT; CDR2 reads YYEEEE. This CDR3 region has 18 residues.

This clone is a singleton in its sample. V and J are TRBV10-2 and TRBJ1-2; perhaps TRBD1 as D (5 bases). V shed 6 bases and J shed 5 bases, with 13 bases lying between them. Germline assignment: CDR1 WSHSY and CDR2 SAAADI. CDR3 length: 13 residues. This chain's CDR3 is CASRAGQGYGYTF. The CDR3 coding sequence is TGCGCCAGCAGGGCAGGACAAGGGTATGGCTACACCTTC.

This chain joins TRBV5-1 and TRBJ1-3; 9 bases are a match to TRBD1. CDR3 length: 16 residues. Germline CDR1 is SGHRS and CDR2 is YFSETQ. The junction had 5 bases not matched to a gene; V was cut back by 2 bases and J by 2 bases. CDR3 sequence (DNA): TGCGCCAGCAGCTTAACAGGGGGCAAGACTGGAAACACCATATATTTT. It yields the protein CASSLTGGKTGNTIYF.

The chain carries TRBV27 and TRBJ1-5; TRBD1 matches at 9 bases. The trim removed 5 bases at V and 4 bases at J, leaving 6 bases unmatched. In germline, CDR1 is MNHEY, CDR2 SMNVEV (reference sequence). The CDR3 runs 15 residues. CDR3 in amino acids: CASSETGGVNQPQHF. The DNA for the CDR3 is TGTGCCAGCAGTGAGACAGGGGGTGTAAATCAGCCCCAGCATTTT.

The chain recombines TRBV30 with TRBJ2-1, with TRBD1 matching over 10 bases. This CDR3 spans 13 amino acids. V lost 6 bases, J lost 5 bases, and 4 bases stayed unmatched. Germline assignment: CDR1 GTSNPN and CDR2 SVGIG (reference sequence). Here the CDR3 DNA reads TGTGCCTGCGGGGACAGGGGAAACAATGAGCAGTTCTTC. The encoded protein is CACGDRGNNEQFF.

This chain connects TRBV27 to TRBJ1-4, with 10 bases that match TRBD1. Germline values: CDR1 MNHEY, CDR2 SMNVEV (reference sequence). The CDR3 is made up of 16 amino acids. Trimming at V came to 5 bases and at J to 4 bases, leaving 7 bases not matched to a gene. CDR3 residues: CASSRGTGVYNEKLFF. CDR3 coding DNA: TGTGCCAGCAGTCGGGGGACAGGGGTATATAATGAAAAACTGTTTTTT.

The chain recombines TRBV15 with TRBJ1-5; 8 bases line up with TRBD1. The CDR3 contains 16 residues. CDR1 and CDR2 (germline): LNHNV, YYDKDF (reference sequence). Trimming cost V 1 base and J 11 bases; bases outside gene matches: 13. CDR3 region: CATSRGQGALGMAQHF. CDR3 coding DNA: TGTGCCACCAGCAGAGGCCAGGGGGCATTAGGTATGGCCCAGCATTTT.

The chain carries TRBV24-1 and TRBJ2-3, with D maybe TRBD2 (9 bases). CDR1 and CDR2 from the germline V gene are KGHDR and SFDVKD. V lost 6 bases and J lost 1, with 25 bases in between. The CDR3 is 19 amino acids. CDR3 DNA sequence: TGTGCCACCAGTCCCAGGGGGCTAGCGGGGAGGTACGGCACAGATACGCAGTATTTT. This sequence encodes CATSPRGLAGRYGTDTQYF.

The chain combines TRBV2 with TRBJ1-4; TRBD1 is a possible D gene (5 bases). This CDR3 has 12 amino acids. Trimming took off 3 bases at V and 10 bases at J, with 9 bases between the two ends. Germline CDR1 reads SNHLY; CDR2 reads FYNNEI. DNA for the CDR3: TGTGCCAGCAGTGATTGGGGGGGAAAACTGTTTTTT. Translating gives CASSDWGGKLFF. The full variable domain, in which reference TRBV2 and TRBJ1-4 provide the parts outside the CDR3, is EPEVTQTPSHQVTQMGQEVILRCVPISNHLYFYWYRQILGQKVEFLVSFYNNEISEKSEIFDDQFSVERPDGSNFTLKIRSTKLEDSAMYFCASSDWGGKLFFGSGTQLSVL.

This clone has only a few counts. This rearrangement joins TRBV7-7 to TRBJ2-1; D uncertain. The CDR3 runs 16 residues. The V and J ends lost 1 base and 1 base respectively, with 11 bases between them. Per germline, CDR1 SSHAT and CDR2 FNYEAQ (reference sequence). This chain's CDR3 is CASSLEVGRSYNEQFF. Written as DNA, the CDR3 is TGTGCCAGCAGCTTAGAGGTGGGCAGATCCTACAATGAGCAGTTCTTC.

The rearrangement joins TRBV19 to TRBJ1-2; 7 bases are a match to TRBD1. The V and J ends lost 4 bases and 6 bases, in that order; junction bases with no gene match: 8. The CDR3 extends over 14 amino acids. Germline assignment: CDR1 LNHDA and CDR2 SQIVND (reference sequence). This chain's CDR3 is CASSTKTGPHGYTF. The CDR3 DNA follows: TGTGCCAGTAGTACAAAGACAGGGCCCCATGGCTACACCTTC.

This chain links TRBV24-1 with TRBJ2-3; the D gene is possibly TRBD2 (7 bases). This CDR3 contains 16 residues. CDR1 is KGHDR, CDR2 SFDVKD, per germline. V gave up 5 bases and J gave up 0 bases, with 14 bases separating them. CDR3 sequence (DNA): TGTGCCACCAGTGGGGGGGGCTCCCAGAGCACAGATACGCAGTATTTT. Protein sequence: CATSGGGSQSTDTQYF.